One and the same sample provided the 5 T cell receptor beta chains below, sequenced in a study of circulating and synovial CD4+ cells in juvenile arthritis. Measured with immunoSEQ multiplex PCR; TCRdb has only the in-frame clones, and not every one. The sample lists about 2,000 clones, about 91% occurring once. Sequencing used HLA-DR+ CD4+ T cells from blood. The sample's subset: circulating pathogenic-like lymphocytes, sorted as HLA-DR+CD14-CD3+CD4+CD25low/- blood T cells. These receptors originate from a human donor with juvenile idiopathic arthritis.

V usage is TRBV7-2 and J usage is TRBJ1-2; 7 nucleotides line up with TRBD1. CDR1 is SGHTA, CDR2 FQGNSA, per germline. CDR3 length equals 14 residues. Germline trimming cut 5 bases from V and 5 bases from J; bases unmatched to any gene: 8. As DNA, the CDR3 is TGTGCCAGCAGCGGAACAGGGGTAGGGTATGGCTACACCTTC. Amino acids: CASSGTGVGYGYTF.

The V call is TRBV6-5, the J call TRBJ1-2; D perhaps matches TRBD1 (6 bases). Germline V CDR1 and CDR2: MNHEY, SVGAGI. The CDR3 runs to 14 residues. The V end lost 5 bases, the J end lost 4 bases, and 14 bases lay between the germline ends. The CDR3 nucleotides read TGTGCCAGCAGTACGGAGACAGGTCCCTATGGCTACACCTTC. As protein: CASSTETGPYGYTF.

This chain joins TRBV7-9 and TRBJ2-7; 11 nucleotides align to TRBD1. The CDR3 consists of 15 residues. Trimming cost V 5 bases and J 3 bases; bases outside gene matches: 6. The germline CDR1 and CDR2 sequences are SEHNR and FQNEAQ (reference sequence). The CDR3 coding sequence is TGTGCCAGCAGCCCGAAAGGGACAGGGGGCTACGAGCAGTACTTC. Amino acids: CASSPKGTGGYEQYF.

The rearrangement links TRBV14 to TRBJ1-1, with TRBD1 as a possible D gene (6 bases). This CDR3 comprises 15 residues. Germline CDR1 and CDR2: SGHDN and FVKESK. V lost 5 bases and J lost 1, with 14 bases in between. The CDR3 region has the DNA TGTGCCAGCAGCAGGGGGAGTCCGGGGAACACTGAAGCTTTCTTT. Residues: CASSRGSPGNTEAFF.

In this sample, this clone turned up once. The chain uses TRBV27 and TRBJ2-5, with 10 nucleotides matching TRBD2. Germline V lookup: CDR1 MNHEY, CDR2 SMNVEV (reference sequence). The CDR3 totals 18 residues. V lost 5 bases and J lost 5; bases outside the gene matches: 17. The CDR3 DNA reads as TGTGCCAGCAGTGTGACAGGGCCCACTAGCGGGATCGGGGAGACCCAGTACTTC. Amino acid sequence: CASSVTGPTSGIGETQYF.